A selection of T cell receptor beta chains follows, all from one sample in a study of T cell responses to AZD1222 COVID-19 vaccine. Method: immunoSEQ multiplex PCR; TCRdb's copy keeps in-frame clones and lacks some. The table gives about 140,000 clones; the top ten clones make up 2.2% of it. The sequenced sample consisted of peripheral blood. Receptor source: an adult in good health. CDR3s include the opening cysteine and the closing phenylalanine or tryptophan. The D gene is left open where the match is weak.

TRBJ1-2	-	TRBV3-1/TRBV3-2	TGTGCCAGCAGTAAATCAGGGGTTCTCTATGGCTACACCTTC	CASSKSGVLYGYTF
TRBJ2-1	TRBD2	TRBV19	TGTGCCTCCCGATCGAGCGGGGGTCTCAATGAGCAGTTCTTC	CASRSSGGLNEQFF
TRBJ2-7	-	TRBV27	TGTGCCAGCAGTTTAGACTTGGGACCCTGGGAGCAGTACTTC	CASSLDLGPWEQYF
TRBJ2-1	-	TRBV3-1/TRBV3-2	TGTGCCAGCAGCACCGGACTAACCTGGAATGAGCAGTTCTTC	CASSTGLTWNEQFF
TRBJ1-2	-	TRBV9	TGTGCCAGCACCAGGGGCGGGGGCTATGGCTACACCTTC	CASTRGGGYGYTF
TRBJ1-2	-	TRBV7-9	TGTGCCAGCAGCTCCCATGGCTACACCTTC	CASSSHGYTF
TRBJ1-6	-	TRBV21-1	TGTGCCAGCCTGGACTCTATCAGCTCCTATAATTCACCCCTCCACTTT	CASLDSISSYNSPLHF
TRBJ1-1	-	TRBV6-5	TGTGCCAGCAGTTACACCAACAGGCCGGGGGACACTGAAGCTTTCTTT	CASSYTNRPGDTEAFF
TRBJ2-7	-	TRBV10-3	TGTGCCACTACAGGGCCTTCCTCCTACGAGCAGTACTTC	CATTGPSSYEQYF
TRBJ1-2	-	TRBV3-1/TRBV3-2	TGTGCCAGCAGCCAACCCTTGACACCTAACTATGGCTACACCTTC	CASSQPLTPNYGYTF
TRBJ2-3	TRBD1	TRBV2	TGTGCCAGCAGTAAGACAGGGGGCGTGAGCACAGATACGCAGTATTTT	CASSKTGGVSTDTQYF
TRBJ1-2	-	TRBV6-6	TGTGCCAGCAGTTACTCGATCGGGGGGGGTAATGGCTACACCTTC	CASSYSIGGGNGYTF
TRBJ2-5	TRBD2	TRBV7-9	TGTGCCAGCAGCTCCCTTAGCGGGGGGGCCTGGGAGACCCAGTACTTC	CASSSLSGGAWETQYF
TRBJ2-5	TRBD2	TRBV7-3	TGTGCCAGCAGACGAAGCCGGTTTAGCGGGGGGGAGCAAGAGACCCAGTACTTC	CASRRSRFSGGEQETQYF
TRBJ1-5	-	TRBV30	TGTGCCTGGAGTGGAGGGGGATCCTCGCCCCAGCATTTT	CAWSGGGSSPQHF
TRBJ2-7	-	TRBV18	TGTGCCAGCTCACCAGAGCGGGTCTCCTACGAGCAGTACTTC	CASSPERVSYEQYF
TRBJ1-2	TRBD1	TRBV4-1	TGCGCCAGCAGCCAATTCGGACAGGCGACAAACTATGGCTACACCTTC	CASSQFGQATNYGYTF
TRBJ2-1	-	TRBV12-3/TRBV12-4	TGTGCCAGCAGTTTGGGACGGAAGGATGAGCAGTTCTTC	CASSLGRKDEQFF
TRBJ2-2	-	TRBV5-1	TGCGCCAGCAGCCTACCACCGACTGGGCCCGGGGAGCTGTTTTTT	CASSLPPTGPGELFF
TRBJ2-7	-	TRBV19	TGTGCCACCAGGGATGCCGCCTACGAGCAGTACTTC	CATRDAAYEQYF
TRBJ1-1	TRBD1	TRBV18	TGTGCCAGCTCACCGTTACAGGGGGTAAAGGGCCCTGAAGCTTTCTTT	CASSPLQGVKGPEAFF
TRBJ1-5	-	TRBV7-5	TGTGTCAGAAGCTTAGGGTCTCAGGGACCCAATCAGCCCCAGCATTTT	CVRSLGSQGPNQPQHF
TRBJ2-1	TRBD2	TRBV4-1	TGCGCCAGCAGCCAGGATAGCGGGAGCTCCTACAATGAGCAGTTCTTC	CASSQDSGSSYNEQFF
TRBJ2-5	TRBD2	TRBV24-1	TGTGCCACCAGTGACGCGTCTACGGCGGGGGGCAAGCCTCAAGAGACCCAGTACTTC	CATSDASTAGGKPQETQYF
TRBJ1-3	-	TRBV30	TGTGCCTGGAGTGTAGGTAGTTCTGGAAACACCATATATTTT	CAWSVGSSGNTIYF
TRBJ1-3	TRBD1	TRBV28	TGTGCCAGCCATCGACAGGGGGCGGGAAACACCATATATTTT	CASHRQGAGNTIYF
TRBJ1-2	-	TRBV2	TGTGCCAGCAGTGATTCGGTCCTGTATGGCTACACCTTC	CASSDSVLYGYTF
TRBJ2-7	TRBD1	TRBV5-5	TGTGCCAGCAGCATACAGGGGGCCTACGAGCAGTACTTC	CASSIQGAYEQYF
TRBJ1-1	-	TRBV6-2/TRBV6-3	TGTGCCAGCAGTTACGGAGGGCATCAGAACACTGAAGCTTTCTTT	CASSYGGHQNTEAFF
TRBJ2-1	TRBD2	TRBV7-8	TGTGCCACGGGCGAATTCCAGCGGGGCGAGGGTGAGCAGTTCTTC	CATGEFQRGEGEQFF
TRBJ1-1	TRBD1	TRBV5-1	TGCGCCAGCAGGGGACAGGCGGAAAATAGAAACACTGAAGCTTTCTTT	CASRGQAENRNTEAFF
TRBJ2-3	TRBD2	TRBV15	TGTGCCACCAGCAGAGATCTAGCGGGGAGTTACACAGATACGCAGTATTTT	CATSRDLAGSYTDTQYF
TRBJ2-7	-	TRBV30	TGTGCCTGTGGGATGTCTGGCGAGCAGTACTTC	CACGMSGEQYF
TRBJ1-1	TRBD1	TRBV7-2	TGTGCCAGCAGCGAGGGGGCGGTGGGGAAAGCTTTCTTT	CASSEGAVGKAFF
TRBJ2-6	-	TRBV10-3	TGTGCCATCAGAGGGCCCGGGACCGAAACTCTATCTGGGGCCAACGTCCTGACTTTC	CAIRGPGTETLSGANVLTF
TRBJ2-1	TRBD2	TRBV7-2	TGTGCCAGCAGGGATGGACTAGCGGGGGGTTACAATGAGCAGTTCTTC	CASRDGLAGGYNEQFF
TRBJ1-2	TRBD1	TRBV6-1	TGTGCCAGCAGTGAAAGACGGACAGGGGTTGATGGCTACACCTTC	CASSERRTGVDGYTF
TRBJ1-2	-	TRBV30	TGTGCCTGGAGTACTGAGTGGGGGAGCGGCTACACCTTC	CAWSTEWGSGYTF
TRBJ2-1	-	TRBV7-3	TGTGCCAGCAGCTTAGGGGTAAGCTCCTACAATGAGCAGTTCTTC	CASSLGVSSYNEQFF
TRBJ1-1	-	TRBV6-5	TGTGCCAGCAGTTACTCTGGCAGGGGCAGGACTGAAGCTTTCTTT	CASSYSGRGRTEAFF
TRBJ1-5	-	TRBV7-9	TGTGCCAGCAGCTTAAGCAATCAGCCCCAGCATTTT	CASSLSNQPQHF
TRBJ1-4	-	TRBV28	TGTGCCAGCAGTTTGCAGAATGAAAAACTGTTTTTT	CASSLQNEKLFF
TRBJ1-3	-	TRBV4-1	TGCGCCAGCAGCCAGAACTTTGGAAACACCATATATTTT	CASSQNFGNTIYF
TRBJ1-6	TRBD1	TRBV6-5	TGTGCCAGCAGCCTCGGACAGGGATTGGATTCACCCCTCCACTTT	CASSLGQGLDSPLHF